This entry describes one T cell receptor (beta chain). It lacks a known antigen. Base qualities are not recorded, but no much larger clone differs from it by a single base. The receptor library was made with the immunoSEQ multiplex PCR assay. RNA was extracted from all samples and reverse transcribed into cDNA as template for TCR sequencing. First-strand cDNA was synthesized with SuperScript III using a 2:1 mix of oligo-dT and random hexamers. A synthetic immune receptor repertoire was used to gauge amplification bias, and whatever bias remained was removed computationally. On the study's bioinformatics: Raw reads were preprocessed for error removal, and CDR3 was defined according to IMGT conventions as running from the conserved cysteine to phenylalanine. Clonality was computed as 1 minus the Shannon entropy, with the entropy normalized by log2 of the number of productive unique TCRs. Whether each scalp clone was CD4 or CD8 was inferred by checking scalp TCRbeta sequences against the CD4 and CD8 repertoires from sorted blood. This is the immuneACCESS table as TCRdb keeps it, with only in-frame sequences that have V and J called. A part of the clones is gone; compared with another copy, unresolved V genes explain less than half, and the rest is unexplained. From that table come the V and J calls and clone size; the DNA was used to work out D and trimming. The table for this sample lists roughly 100,000 clones; approximately 52% of them were counted only once. About 9% of the sample belongs to the ten largest clones.

This entry comes from a study of CD8+ T cells in alopecia areata (dated by TCRdb to 2017 to 2018). A note on the overall study: To study T cell clonal expansion in alopecia areata, the researchers applied high-throughput TCRbeta sequencing to both the C3H/HeJ mouse model and human patients. Scalp tissue and sorted CD4+ and CD8+ peripheral blood T cells from patchy and totalis/universalis alopecia areata patients and from healthy controls were covered by human TCRbeta sequencing. Clonality in the scalp was compared among normal scalp (n=4), patchy alopecia areata scalp (n=8), and alopecia totalis/universalis scalp (n=8). RNA was extracted with the PAXgene miRNA kit for fixed scalp, the miRNeasy kit for PBMCs, and the RNeasy kit for mouse skin. Amplification of TCRbeta CDR3 regions was done by immunoSEQ multiplex PCR using 35 Vbeta forward primers and 13 Jbeta reverse primers. The paper as a whole reports these results and caveats: Scalp TCR repertoire analysis is complicated because resident alphabeta T cells in normal human skin are also sequenced, whereas mouse skin is dominated by gammadelta T cells. Compared with normal scalp, lesional scalp had higher clonality and more expanded CD8+ clones, particularly in alopecia totalis/universalis, a pattern that suggests antigenic drive. Compared with mice, TCR sequences shared between patients were less clear, possibly partly because of HLA diversity across the patient population.

PBMCs were separated by density centrifugation and stained for CD3, CD4 and CD8, after which CD4+ and CD8+ T cells were sorted on a FACSAria. Scalp biopsies and blood samples were obtained from unaffected controls. Sequenced input: CD4+ T cells sorted from blood. This TCR derives from a human donor in good health.

For the CDR3, the sequence is CSVQNYPSTDTQYF. The DNA reads TGCAGCGTCCAAAACTACCCGAGCACAGATACGCAGTATTTT. The V and J segments used are TRBV29-1 and TRBJ2-3; no confident D gene assignment can be made. Between the V and J ends, shortened by 6 bases and 0 bases respectively, the junction contains 13 bases. CDR1 and CDR2, per the germline V gene, are SQVTM and ANQGSEA. The CDR3 starts with the cysteine, ends with the phenylalanine, and has 14 residues. Only the CDR3 DNA stays, 42 bases, in frame from base 1.